This T cell receptor (beta chain) was sequenced during a study of chemoradiotherapy in HPV16-positive cancers. Findings and caveats of the study: HPV-specific T cells were functionally defined from only a couple of HPV16-positive patients.

Clones were read by immunoSEQ multiplex PCR, and TCRdb kept only the in-frame ones, dropping some. The sample lists 13,000 or so clones; approximately 85% were seen once. The V segment lost 5 bases and the J segment 5 bases; nucleotides outside the gene matches: 10. Looked up from germline, CDR1 is SGHAT and CDR2 is FQNNGV. This CDR3 is built from 16 residues. About this clone itself: What it binds is unknown.

The sample was blood, taken from a patient who underwent chemoradiotherapy. V usage is TRBV11-2 and J usage is TRBJ2-5; 11 positions agree with TRBD2. The source is a human donor with HPV-associated anogenital cancer. The CDR3 region is CASSLRTSGGTETQYF. In DNA form, the CDR3 reads TGTGCCAGCAGCCTCCGTACTAGCGGGGGTACGGAGACCCAGTACTTC.